Listed below are T cell receptor beta chains from one sample, sequenced in a study of cytomegalovirus exposure and HLA in healthy donors. TCRdb's table, derived via immunoSEQ multiplex PCR, lists solely in-frame clones and lacks some. The sample yields about 54,000 clones, of which the top ten take up about 6.7%. Sequencing was done on a sample of PBMCs. The receptor source for this set is a middle-aged woman in good health and CMV-seronegative. CDR3s leave out the opening cysteine and the closing phenylalanine or tryptophan.

>TRBV29-1|TRBJ2-5
SVALGQETQY
>TRBV28|TRBJ1-1
ASSGHGQGNTEAF
>TRBV28|TRBJ1-2
ASSGGHYGYT
>TRBV7-8|TRBJ2-1
ASTPRGLAAPSEQF
>TRBV5-1|TRBJ2-7
ASSLVAQGYEQY
>TRBV5-5|.
ASSLAGQGASYEQY
>TRBV6-1|TRBJ1-2
ASSPGGANYGYT
>TRBV28|TRBJ1-6
ASSLRSRSSYNSPLH
>TRBV29-1|TRBJ2-7
SVRTSGAEQY
>TRBV30|TRBJ1-2
AWSNGGGVYGYT
>TRBV6-1|TRBJ2-2
ASSRAGSDTGELF